This T cell receptor beta chain was captured by sequencing in a study of blood T cells in healthy people across ages. Study-level background: Capture via template switching afforded approximately one barcoded beta molecule per two T cells.

Study-wide points: Naive T cell percentage showed a strong correlation with TCR beta diversity.

This clonotype was found once. Its cognate antigen is unknown. Combining a sample-barcoded 5' primer with a J-beta primer mix, a second PCR ran for roughly 7 to 12 cycles. Samples each returned at least 2.5 million CDR3-containing paired-end reads. TCRdb independently ran MiXCR on the 5' RACE reads; one entry per CDR3 protein. In the table there are 1.5 million to 1.9 million distinct CDR3 sequences, under 55% of which are singletons. The CDR3 sequence is 13 residues long. The V end was cut by 6 bases, the J end by 7 bases, with 18 bases between. CDR1 SQVTM and CDR2 ANQGSEA come from the germline V gene.

This chain connects TRBV29-1 to TRBJ1-2; no definite D call. Sequencing was carried out using blood. This clonotype was sampled from a woman between 18 and 29 years old in good health. The CDR3 DNA follows: TGCAGCGTCCTGTCTTTTCGGCCGGGTGGCTACACCTTC. It specifies CSVLSFRPGGYTF.